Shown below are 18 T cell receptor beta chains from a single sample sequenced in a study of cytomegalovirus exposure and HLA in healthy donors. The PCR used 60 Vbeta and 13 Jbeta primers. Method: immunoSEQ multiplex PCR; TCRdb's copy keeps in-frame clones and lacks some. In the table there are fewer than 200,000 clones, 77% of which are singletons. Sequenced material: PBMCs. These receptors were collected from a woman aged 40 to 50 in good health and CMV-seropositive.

The CDR3 region is CASSLVGATYEQYF. CDR3 DNA sequence: TGTGCCAGCAGCTTAGTAGGGGCTACCTACGAGCAGTACTTC. J is TRBJ2-7 and V is TRBV7-2; possible D gene TRBD1, 5 bases. The CDR3 has 14 residues. The germline V gene encodes CDR1 SGHTA and CDR2 FQGNSA. Deletions cut 1 base from V and 2 bases from J, with 9 bases between.

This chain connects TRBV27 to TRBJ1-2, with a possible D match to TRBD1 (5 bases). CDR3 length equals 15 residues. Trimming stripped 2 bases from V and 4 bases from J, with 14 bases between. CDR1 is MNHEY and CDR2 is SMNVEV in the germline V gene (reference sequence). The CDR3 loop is CASSLRPWGGYGYTF. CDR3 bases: TGTGCCAGCAGTTTACGACCGTGGGGGGGCTATGGCTACACCTTC.

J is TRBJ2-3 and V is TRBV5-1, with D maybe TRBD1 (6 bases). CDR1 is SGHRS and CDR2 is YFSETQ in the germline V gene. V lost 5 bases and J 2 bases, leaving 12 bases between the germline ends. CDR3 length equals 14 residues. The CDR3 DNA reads TGCGCCAGCAGTACCGGACAGTACACAGATACGCAGTATTTT. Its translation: CASSTGQYTDTQYF.

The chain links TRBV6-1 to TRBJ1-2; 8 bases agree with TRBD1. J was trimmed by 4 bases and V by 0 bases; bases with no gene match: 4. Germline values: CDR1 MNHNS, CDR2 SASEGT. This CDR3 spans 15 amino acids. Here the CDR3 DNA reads TGTGCCAGCAGTGAAGCCCCAGGGGGCACCTATGGCTACACCTTC. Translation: CASSEAPGGTYGYTF.

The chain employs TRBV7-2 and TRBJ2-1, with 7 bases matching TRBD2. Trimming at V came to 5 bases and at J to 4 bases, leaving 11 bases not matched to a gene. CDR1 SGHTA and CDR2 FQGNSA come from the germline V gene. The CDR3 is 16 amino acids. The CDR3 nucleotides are TGTGCCAGCAGCCCTGCCGGCGGGAGCCAATACAATGAGCAGTTCTTC. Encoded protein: CASSPAGGSQYNEQFF. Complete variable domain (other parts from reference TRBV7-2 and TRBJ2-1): GAGVSQSPSNKVTEKGKDVELRCDPISGHTALYWYRQSLGQGLEFLIYFQGNSAPDKSGLPSDRFSAERTGGSVSTLTIQRTQQEDSAVYLCASSPAGGSQYNEQFFGPGTRLTVL.

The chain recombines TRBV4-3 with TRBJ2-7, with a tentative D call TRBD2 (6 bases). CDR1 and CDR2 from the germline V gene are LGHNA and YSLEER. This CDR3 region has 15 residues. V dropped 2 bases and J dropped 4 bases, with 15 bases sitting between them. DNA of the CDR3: TGCGCCAGCAGCCAATGGGCGGGGTTGGCATACGAGCAGTACTTC. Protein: CASSQWAGLAYEQYF.

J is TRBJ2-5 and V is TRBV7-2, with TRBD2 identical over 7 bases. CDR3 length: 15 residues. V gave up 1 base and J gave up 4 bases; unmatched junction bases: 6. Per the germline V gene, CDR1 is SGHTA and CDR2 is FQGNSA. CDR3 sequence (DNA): TGTGCCAGCAGCTTAGGCGGGAGTAAGGTAGAGACCCAGTACTTC. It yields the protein CASSLGGSKVETQYF. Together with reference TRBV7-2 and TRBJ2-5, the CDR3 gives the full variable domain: GAGVSQSPSNKVTEKGKDVELRCDPISGHTALYWYRQSLGQGLEFLIYFQGNSAPDKSGLPSDRFSAERTGGSVSTLTIQRTQQEDSAVYLCASSLGGSKVETQYFGPGTRLLVL.

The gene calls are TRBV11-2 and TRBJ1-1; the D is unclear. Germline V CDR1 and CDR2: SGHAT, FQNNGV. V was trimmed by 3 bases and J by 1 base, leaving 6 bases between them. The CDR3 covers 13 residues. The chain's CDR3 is CASSFLENTEAFF. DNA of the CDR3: TGTGCCAGCAGCTTCCTAGAGAACACTGAAGCTTTCTTT.

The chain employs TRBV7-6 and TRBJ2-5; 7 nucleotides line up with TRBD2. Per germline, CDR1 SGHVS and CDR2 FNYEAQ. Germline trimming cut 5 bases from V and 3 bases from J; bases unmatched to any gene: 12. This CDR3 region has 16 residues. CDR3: CASSDMGLTIKETQYF. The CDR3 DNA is TGTGCCAGCAGCGACATGGGACTAACGATAAAAGAGACCCAGTACTTC.

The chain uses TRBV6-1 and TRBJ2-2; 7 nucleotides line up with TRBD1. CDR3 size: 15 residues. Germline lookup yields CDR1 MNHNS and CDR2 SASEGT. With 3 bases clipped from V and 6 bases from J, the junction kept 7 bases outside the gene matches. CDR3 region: CASSDLHTGAGELFF. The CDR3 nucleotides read TGTGCCAGCAGTGACCTTCATACAGGGGCCGGGGAGCTGTTTTTT.

CDR3 sequence reads: CASSLSPGQALNEQFF. In nucleotides, the CDR3 is TGTGCCAGCAGCTTGTCACCGGGACAGGCCCTCAATGAGCAGTTCTTC. The rearrangement joins TRBV5-4 to TRBJ2-1, with 8 nucleotides matching TRBD1. V lost 1 base, J lost 6 bases, and 9 bases stayed unmatched. The CDR3 spans 16 residues. In germline, CDR1 is SGHNT, CDR2 YYREEE (reference sequence).

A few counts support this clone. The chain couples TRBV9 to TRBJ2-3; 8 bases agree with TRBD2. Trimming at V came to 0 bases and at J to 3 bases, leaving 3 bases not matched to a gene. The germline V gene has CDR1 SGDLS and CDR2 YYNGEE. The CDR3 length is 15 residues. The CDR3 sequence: CASSVDGRGTDTQYF. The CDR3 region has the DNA TGTGCCAGCAGCGTAGACGGGAGGGGGACAGATACGCAGTATTTT.

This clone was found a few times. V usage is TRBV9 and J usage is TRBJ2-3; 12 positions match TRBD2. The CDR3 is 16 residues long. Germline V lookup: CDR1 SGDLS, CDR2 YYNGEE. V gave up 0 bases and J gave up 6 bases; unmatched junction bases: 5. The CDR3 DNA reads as TGTGCCAGCAGCGTAGGTTCTAGCGGGGGGGCGGATACGCAGTATTTT. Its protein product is CASSVGSSGGADTQYF.

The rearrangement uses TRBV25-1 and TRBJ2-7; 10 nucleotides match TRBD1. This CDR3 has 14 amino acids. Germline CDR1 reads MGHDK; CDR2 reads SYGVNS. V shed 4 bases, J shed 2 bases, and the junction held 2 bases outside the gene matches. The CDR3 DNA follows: TGTGCCAGCAGTGTGGGACAGGGGCCCTACGAGCAGTACTTC. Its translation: CASSVGQGPYEQYF.

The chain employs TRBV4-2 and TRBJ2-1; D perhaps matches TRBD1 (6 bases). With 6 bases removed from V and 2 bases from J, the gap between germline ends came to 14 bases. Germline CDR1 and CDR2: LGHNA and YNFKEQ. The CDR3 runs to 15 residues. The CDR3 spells CASRLQGGAYNEQFF. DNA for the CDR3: TGTGCCAGCAGATTACAGGGCGGTGCCTACAATGAGCAGTTCTTC.

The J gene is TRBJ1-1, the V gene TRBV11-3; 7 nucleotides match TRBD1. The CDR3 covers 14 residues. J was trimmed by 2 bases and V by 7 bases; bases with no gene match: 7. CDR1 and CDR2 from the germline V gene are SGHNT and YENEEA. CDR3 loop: CASTPGGVNTEAFF. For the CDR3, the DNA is TGTGCCAGCACCCCAGGGGGTGTAAACACTGAAGCTTTCTTT. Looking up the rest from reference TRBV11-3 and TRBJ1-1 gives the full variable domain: EAGVVQSPRYKIIEKKQPVAFWCNPISGHNTLYWYLQNLGQGPELLIRYENEEAVDDSQLPKDRFSAERLKGVDSTLKIQPAELGDSAVYLCASTPGGVNTEAFFGQGTRLTVV.

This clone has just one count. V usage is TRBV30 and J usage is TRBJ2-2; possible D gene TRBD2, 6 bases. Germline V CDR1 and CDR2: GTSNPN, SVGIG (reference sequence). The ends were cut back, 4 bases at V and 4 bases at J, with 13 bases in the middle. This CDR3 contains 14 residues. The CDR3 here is CAWKAGRFTGELFF. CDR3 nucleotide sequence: TGTGCCTGGAAGGCAGGGAGGTTCACCGGGGAGCTGTTTTTT.

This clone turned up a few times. The CDR3 here is CASSQDVVTGTSNYGYTF. The CDR3 DNA reads TGCGCCAGCAGCCAAGATGTCGTGACAGGGACTTCTAACTATGGCTACACCTTC. The rearrangement uses TRBV4-3 and TRBJ1-2; 7 bases align to TRBD1. The germline CDR1 and CDR2 sequences are LGHNA and YSLEER. The CDR3 spans 18 residues. V shed 0 bases and J 0 bases; nucleotides not matched to a gene: 10.